This is a list of T cell receptor beta chains from one sample in a study of shared clonotypes between healthy human individuals. Repertoires were generated with immunoSEQ multiplex PCR, while TCRdb's copy carries only in-frame clones and drops some. This table holds around 2.1 million clones, 93% found once. Material for sequencing was naive CD8+ T cells from PBMCs. These receptors came from a man aged 18 to 30 in good health. Some clones in this sample may be carry-over from other donors' samples. Each CDR3 is given with its conserved first and last residue. The order of the fields is clone size, D gene, J gene, V gene, CDR3 protein, CDR3 DNA. D genes are given only for firm matches. Clone size appears in some rows only: once, few, many, or a class for an expanded clone.

clone_size: NA
d_call: TRBD1
j_call: TRBJ2-7
v_call: TRBV27
cdr3_aa: CASSFQGQAYEQYF
cdr3_nt: TGTGCCAGCAGTTTTCAGGGACAGGCCTACGAGCAGTACTTC

clone_size: few
d_call: NA
j_call: TRBJ1-1
v_call: TRBV2
cdr3_aa: CASRLREAFF
cdr3_nt: TGTGCCAGTAGACTTCGAGAAGCTTTCTTT

clone_size: once
d_call: TRBD1
j_call: TRBJ2-3
v_call: TRBV5-1
cdr3_aa: CASSLPDRVPDTQYF
cdr3_nt: TGCGCCAGCAGCTTGCCGGACAGGGTACCAGATACGCAGTATTTT

clone_size: NA
d_call: TRBD1
j_call: TRBJ2-7
v_call: TRBV5-5
cdr3_aa: CASSGDRGREQYF
cdr3_nt: TGTGCCAGCAGCGGTGACAGGGGACGAGAGCAGTACTTC

clone_size: NA
d_call: TRBD2
j_call: TRBJ2-7
v_call: TRBV27
cdr3_aa: CASSLTLLTSGSGEQYF
cdr3_nt: TGTGCCAGCAGTTTGACCCTCCTGACTAGCGGGAGCGGGGAGCAGTACTTC

clone_size: NA
d_call: NA
j_call: TRBJ1-1
v_call: TRBV7-9
cdr3_aa: CASSGGLVRVGENTEAFF
cdr3_nt: TGTGCCAGCAGCGGGGGGCTAGTTAGGGTTGGAGAGAACACTGAAGCTTTCTTT

clone_size: NA
d_call: TRBD1
j_call: TRBJ2-7
v_call: TRBV27
cdr3_aa: CASRSTGTGFYEQYF
cdr3_nt: TGTGCCAGCAGATCCACCGGGACAGGCTTCTACGAGCAGTACTTC

clone_size: NA
d_call: NA
j_call: TRBJ1-5
v_call: TRBV28
cdr3_aa: CASRPPGLRGGPNQPQHF
cdr3_nt: TGTGCCAGCAGACCTCCAGGGCTCAGAGGTGGGCCAAATCAGCCCCAGCATTTT

clone_size: NA
d_call: TRBD2
j_call: TRBJ2-7
v_call: TRBV27
cdr3_aa: CASSETSGRFYEQYF
cdr3_nt: TGTGCCAGCAGCGAAACTAGCGGGAGATTCTACGAGCAGTACTTC

clone_size: NA
d_call: NA
j_call: TRBJ1-1
v_call: TRBV7-3
cdr3_aa: CASRREGVTEAFF
cdr3_nt: TGTGCCAGCAGACGCGAGGGAGTTACTGAAGCTTTCTTT

clone_size: NA
d_call: NA
j_call: TRBJ1-2
v_call: TRBV19
cdr3_aa: CASNPQKANYGYTF
cdr3_nt: TGTGCCTCGAACCCCCAGAAGGCTAACTATGGCTACACCTTC

clone_size: once
d_call: NA
j_call: TRBJ1-5
v_call: TRBV27
cdr3_aa: CASSYQGNQPQHF
cdr3_nt: TGTGCCAGCAGTTACCAGGGAAATCAGCCCCAGCATTTT

clone_size: NA
d_call: NA
j_call: TRBJ2-1
v_call: TRBV7-9
cdr3_aa: CASSPSAVPYNEQFF
cdr3_nt: TGTGCCAGCAGCCCCTCGGCGGTCCCCTACAATGAGCAGTTCTTC

clone_size: NA
d_call: NA
j_call: TRBJ1-2
v_call: TRBV7-6
cdr3_aa: CASSGVGWDGYTF
cdr3_nt: TGTGCCAGCAGTGGAGTCGGGTGGGATGGCTACACCTTC

clone_size: NA
d_call: NA
j_call: TRBJ2-1
v_call: TRBV28
cdr3_aa: CASSLWRSQANEQFF
cdr3_nt: TGTGCCAGCAGTTTATGGCGGAGTCAGGCCAATGAGCAGTTCTTC

clone_size: NA
d_call: NA
j_call: TRBJ2-3
v_call: TRBV6-5
cdr3_aa: CASTPWAMDTQYF
cdr3_nt: TGTGCCAGCACCCCCTGGGCGATGGATACGCAGTATTTT

clone_size: NA
d_call: TRBD2
j_call: TRBJ2-7
v_call: TRBV28
cdr3_aa: CASSLGKAGVSEQYF
cdr3_nt: TGTGCCAGCAGTTTAGGTAAAGCGGGAGTCTCCGAGCAGTACTTC

clone_size: few
d_call: TRBD2
j_call: TRBJ2-2
v_call: TRBV10-1
cdr3_aa: CASSEGTSANTGELFF
cdr3_nt: TGCGCCAGCAGTGAGGGAACTAGCGCTAACACCGGGGAGCTGTTTTTT

clone_size: NA
d_call: NA
j_call: TRBJ2-7
v_call: TRBV27
cdr3_aa: CASSFGGPSYEQYF
cdr3_nt: TGTGCCAGCAGTTTCGGCGGTCCCTCCTACGAGCAGTACTTC

clone_size: NA
d_call: NA
j_call: TRBJ2-7
v_call: TRBV29-1
cdr3_aa: CSVEEGQAYEQYF
cdr3_nt: TGCAGCGTTGAAGAAGGGCAAGCCTACGAGCAGTACTTC